This T cell receptor beta chain emerged from a study of beta chain features in type 1 diabetes. Blood was collected once per donor into heparin, averaging about 110 mL. Study-wide results and limits: In every one of the four CD4+ subsets, TCRB CDR3s were moderately but significantly shorter in Type 1 diabetes patients. Insertions at VDJ junctions were less frequent in type 1 diabetes patients. These patients also deleted more nucleotides at the same junctions.

Isolated RNA was reverse transcribed in full, so expressed TCRB transcripts were sequenced. The data were produced by immunoSEQ multiplex PCR, yet TCRdb's version contains in-frame clones alone and is incomplete. The sample has roughly 500,000 clones; over 9.5% are singletons. Concerning this clone itself: The antigen is unknown.

The source material was naive CD4+ T cells from blood. The clonotype was recovered from a woman between 18 and 30 years old in good health.

This CDR3 reads CASSLVTQGQGSGNTIYF. CDR3 coding DNA: TGTGCCAGCAGCTTAGTCACACAGGGACAGGGCTCTGGAAACACCATATATTTT. V usage is TRBV7-2 and J usage is TRBJ1-3; 9 bases map to TRBD1. J lost 0 bases, V lost 1 base, and 7 bases had no gene match. This CDR3 has 18 residues. CDR1 is SGHTA and CDR2 is FQGNSA in the germline V gene. Supplemented by reference TRBV7-2 and TRBJ1-3, the full variable domain reads GAGVSQSPSNKVTEKGKDVELRCDPISGHTALYWYRQSLGQGLEFLIYFQGNSAPDKSGLPSDRFSAERTGGSVSTLTIQRTQQEDSAVYLCASSLVTQGQGSGNTIYFGEGSWLTVV.